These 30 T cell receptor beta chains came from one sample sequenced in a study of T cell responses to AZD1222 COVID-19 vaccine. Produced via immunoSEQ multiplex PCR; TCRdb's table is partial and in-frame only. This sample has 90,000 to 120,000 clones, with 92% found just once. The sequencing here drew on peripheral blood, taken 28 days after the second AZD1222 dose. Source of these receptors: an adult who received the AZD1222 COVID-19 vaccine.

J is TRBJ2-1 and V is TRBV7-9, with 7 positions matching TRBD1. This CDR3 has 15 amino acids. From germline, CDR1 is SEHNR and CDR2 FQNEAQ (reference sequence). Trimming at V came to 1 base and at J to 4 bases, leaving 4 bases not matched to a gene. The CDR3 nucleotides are TGTGCCAGCAGCTTAGTTACCAGGGGGTACAATGAGCAGTTCTTC. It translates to CASSLVTRGYNEQFF.

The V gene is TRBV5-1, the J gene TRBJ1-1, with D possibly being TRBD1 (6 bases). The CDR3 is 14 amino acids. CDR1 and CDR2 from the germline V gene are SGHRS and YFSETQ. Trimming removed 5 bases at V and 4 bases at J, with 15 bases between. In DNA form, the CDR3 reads TGCGCCAGCAGGATTCCAGGGGCGACCACTGAAGCTTTCTTT. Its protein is CASRIPGATTEAFF.

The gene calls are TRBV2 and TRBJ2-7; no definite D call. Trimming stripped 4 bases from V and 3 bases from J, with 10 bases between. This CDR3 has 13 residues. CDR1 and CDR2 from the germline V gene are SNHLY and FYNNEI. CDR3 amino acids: CASSADTYYEQYF. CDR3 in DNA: TGTGCCAGCAGTGCCGACACCTACTACGAGCAGTACTTC.

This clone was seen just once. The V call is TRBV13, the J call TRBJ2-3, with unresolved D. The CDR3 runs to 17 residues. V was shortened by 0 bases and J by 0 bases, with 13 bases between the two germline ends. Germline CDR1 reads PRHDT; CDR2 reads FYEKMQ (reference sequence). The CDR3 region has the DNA TGTGCCAGCAGCTTAGGTATTCGCCGGTTTAGCACAGATACGCAGTATTTT. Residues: CASSLGIRRFSTDTQYF.

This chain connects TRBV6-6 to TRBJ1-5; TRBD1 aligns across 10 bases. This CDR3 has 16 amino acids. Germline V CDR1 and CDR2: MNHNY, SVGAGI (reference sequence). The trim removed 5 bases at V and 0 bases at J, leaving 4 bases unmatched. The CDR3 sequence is CASSRQGARSNQPQHF. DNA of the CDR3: TGTGCCAGCAGTAGACAGGGGGCGCGTAGCAATCAGCCCCAGCATTTT.

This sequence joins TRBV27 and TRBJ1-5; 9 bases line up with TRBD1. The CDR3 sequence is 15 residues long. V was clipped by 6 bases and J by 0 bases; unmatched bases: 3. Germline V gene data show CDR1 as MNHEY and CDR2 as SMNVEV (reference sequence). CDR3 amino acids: CASRTGGYSNQPQHF. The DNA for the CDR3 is TGTGCCAGCAGGACAGGGGGGTATAGCAATCAGCCCCAGCATTTT.

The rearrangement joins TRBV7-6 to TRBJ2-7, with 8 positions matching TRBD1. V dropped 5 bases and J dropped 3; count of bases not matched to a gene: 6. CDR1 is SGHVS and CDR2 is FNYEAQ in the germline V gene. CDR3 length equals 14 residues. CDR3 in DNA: TGTGCCAGCAGCCCCACCACAGGGGGCTACGAGCAGTACTTC. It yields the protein CASSPTTGGYEQYF.

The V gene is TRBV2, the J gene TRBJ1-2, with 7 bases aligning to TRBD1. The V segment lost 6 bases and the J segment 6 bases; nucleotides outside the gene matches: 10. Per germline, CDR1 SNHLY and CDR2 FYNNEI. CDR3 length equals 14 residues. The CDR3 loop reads CASSRGTANHGYTF. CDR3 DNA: TGTGCCAGCAGCCGCGGGACAGCTAATCATGGCTACACCTTC. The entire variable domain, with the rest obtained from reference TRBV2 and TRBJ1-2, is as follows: EPEVTQTPSHQVTQMGQEVILRCVPISNHLYFYWYRQILGQKVEFLVSFYNNEISEKSEIFDDQFSVERPDGSNFTLKIRSTKLEDSAMYFCASSRGTANHGYTFGSGTRLTVV.

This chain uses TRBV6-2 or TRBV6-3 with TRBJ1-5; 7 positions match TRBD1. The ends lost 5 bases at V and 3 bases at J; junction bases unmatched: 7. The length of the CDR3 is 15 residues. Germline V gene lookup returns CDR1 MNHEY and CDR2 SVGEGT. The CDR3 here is CASSLLDRFNQPQHF. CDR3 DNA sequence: TGTGCCAGCAGTCTACTGGACAGGTTCAATCAGCCCCAGCATTTT.

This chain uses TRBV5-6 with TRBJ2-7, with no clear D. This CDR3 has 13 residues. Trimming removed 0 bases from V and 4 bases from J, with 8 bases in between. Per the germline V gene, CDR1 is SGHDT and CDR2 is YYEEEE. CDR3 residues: CASSLDSTYEQYF. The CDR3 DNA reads TGTGCCAGCAGCTTGGACAGTACATACGAGCAGTACTTC. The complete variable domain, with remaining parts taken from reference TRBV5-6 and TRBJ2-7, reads DAGVTQSPTHLIKTRGQQVTLRCSPKSGHDTVSWYQQALGQGPQFIFQYYEEEERQRGNFPDRFSGHQFPNYSSELNVNALLLGDSALYLCASSLDSTYEQYFGPGTRLTVT.

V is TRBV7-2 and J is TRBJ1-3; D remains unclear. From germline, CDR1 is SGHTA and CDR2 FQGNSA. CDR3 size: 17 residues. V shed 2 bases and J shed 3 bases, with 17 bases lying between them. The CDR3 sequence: CASSLTIPGLVGNTIYF. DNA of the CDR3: TGTGCCAGCAGCTTAACCATCCCGGGGTTGGTTGGAAACACCATATATTTT.

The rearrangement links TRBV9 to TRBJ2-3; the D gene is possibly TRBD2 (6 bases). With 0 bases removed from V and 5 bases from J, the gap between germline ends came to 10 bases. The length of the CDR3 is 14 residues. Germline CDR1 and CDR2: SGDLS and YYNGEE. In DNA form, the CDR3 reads TGTGCCAGCAGCGTAGACGGAGCGGGAGATACGCAGTATTTT. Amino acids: CASSVDGAGDTQYF.

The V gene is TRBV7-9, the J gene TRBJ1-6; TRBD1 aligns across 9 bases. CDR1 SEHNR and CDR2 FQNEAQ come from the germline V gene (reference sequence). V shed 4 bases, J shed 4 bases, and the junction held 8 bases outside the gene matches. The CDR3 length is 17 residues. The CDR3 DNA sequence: TGTGCCAGCAGCTCCCGGGGACAGGGTGGGTATAATTCACCCCTCCACTTT. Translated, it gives CASSSRGQGGYNSPLHF.

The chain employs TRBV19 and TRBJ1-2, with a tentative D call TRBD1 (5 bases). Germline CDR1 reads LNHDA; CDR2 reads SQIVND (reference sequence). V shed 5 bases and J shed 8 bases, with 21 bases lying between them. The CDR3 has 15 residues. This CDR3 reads CASSPGSGAYGGYTF. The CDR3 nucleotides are TGTGCCAGTAGTCCTGGTAGTGGGGCCTACGGAGGCTACACCTTC.

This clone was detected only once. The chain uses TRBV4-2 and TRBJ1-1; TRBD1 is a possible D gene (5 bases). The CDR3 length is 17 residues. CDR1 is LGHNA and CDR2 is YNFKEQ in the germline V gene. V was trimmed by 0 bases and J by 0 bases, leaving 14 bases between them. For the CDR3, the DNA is TGTGCCAGCAGCCAAGATCCGGCAGGGAACATGAACACTGAAGCTTTCTTT. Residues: CASSQDPAGNMNTEAFF.

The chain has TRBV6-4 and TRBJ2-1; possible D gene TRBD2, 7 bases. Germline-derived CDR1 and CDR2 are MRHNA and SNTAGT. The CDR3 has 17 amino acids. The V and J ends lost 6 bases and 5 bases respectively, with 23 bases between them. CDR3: CASSAGVRTGGNNEQFF. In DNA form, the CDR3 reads TGTGCCAGCAGCGCAGGGGTGCGGACGGGGGGAAACAATGAGCAGTTCTTC.

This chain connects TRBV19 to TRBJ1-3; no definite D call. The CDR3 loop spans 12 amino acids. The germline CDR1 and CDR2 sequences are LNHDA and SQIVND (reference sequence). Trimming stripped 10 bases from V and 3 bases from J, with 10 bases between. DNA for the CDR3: TGTGCCACCTCCAATGTTGGAAACACCATATATTTT. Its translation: CATSNVGNTIYF.

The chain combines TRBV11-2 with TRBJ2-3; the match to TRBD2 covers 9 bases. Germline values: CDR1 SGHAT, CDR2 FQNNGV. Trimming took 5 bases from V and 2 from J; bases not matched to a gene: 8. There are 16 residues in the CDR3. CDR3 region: CASSPWTSENTDTQYF. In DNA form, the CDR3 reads TGTGCCAGCAGCCCCTGGACTAGCGAGAACACAGATACGCAGTATTTT. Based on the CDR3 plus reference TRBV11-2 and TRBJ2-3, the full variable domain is EAGVAQSPRYKIIEKRQSVAFWCNPISGHATLYWYQQILGQGPKLLIQFQNNGVVDDSQLPKDRFSAERLKGVDSTLKIQPAKLEDSAVYLCASSPWTSENTDTQYFGPGTRLTVL.

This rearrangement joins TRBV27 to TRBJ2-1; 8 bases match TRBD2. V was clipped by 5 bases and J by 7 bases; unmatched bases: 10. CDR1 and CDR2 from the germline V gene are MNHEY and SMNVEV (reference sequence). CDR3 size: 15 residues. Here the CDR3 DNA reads TGTGCCAGCAGTATTAGCGGGGCCTTCTCAAATGAGCAGTTCTTC. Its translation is CASSISGAFSNEQFF.

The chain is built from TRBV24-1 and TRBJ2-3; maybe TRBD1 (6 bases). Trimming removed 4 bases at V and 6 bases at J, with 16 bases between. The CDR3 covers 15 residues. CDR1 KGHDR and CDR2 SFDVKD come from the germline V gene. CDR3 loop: CATSEGALAADTQYF. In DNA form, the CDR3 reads TGTGCCACCAGTGAGGGGGCCTTAGCAGCTGATACGCAGTATTTT.

CDR3 sequence reads: CASSVEVVRGYTF. In DNA form, the CDR3 reads TGTGCCAGCAGTGTCGAAGTAGTCCGGGGCTACACCTTC. The rearrangement joins TRBV28 to TRBJ1-2; D unclear. The CDR3 has 13 amino acids. CDR1 is MDHEN and CDR2 is SYDVKM in the germline V gene. Trimming took 5 bases from V and 8 from J, leaving 15 bases between them.

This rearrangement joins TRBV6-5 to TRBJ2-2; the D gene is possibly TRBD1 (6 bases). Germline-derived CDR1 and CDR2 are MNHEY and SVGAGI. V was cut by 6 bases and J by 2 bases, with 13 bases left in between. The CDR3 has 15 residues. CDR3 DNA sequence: TGTGCCAGCAGAACAGGACAGTATAACACCGGGGAGCTGTTTTTT. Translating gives CASRTGQYNTGELFF.

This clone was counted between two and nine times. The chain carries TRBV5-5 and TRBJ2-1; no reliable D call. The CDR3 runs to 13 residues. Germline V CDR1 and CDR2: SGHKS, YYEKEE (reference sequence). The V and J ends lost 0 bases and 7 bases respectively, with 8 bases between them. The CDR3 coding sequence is TGTGCCAGCAGCTTGGTTTGGGTTAATGAGCAGTTCTTC. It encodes CASSLVWVNEQFF.

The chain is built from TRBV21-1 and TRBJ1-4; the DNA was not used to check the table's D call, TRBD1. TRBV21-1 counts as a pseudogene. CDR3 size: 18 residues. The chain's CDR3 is CASSKDGTGEATNEKLFF. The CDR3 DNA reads TGTGCCAGCAGCAAAGATGGGACAGGGGAGGCAACTAATGAAAAACTGTTTTTT.

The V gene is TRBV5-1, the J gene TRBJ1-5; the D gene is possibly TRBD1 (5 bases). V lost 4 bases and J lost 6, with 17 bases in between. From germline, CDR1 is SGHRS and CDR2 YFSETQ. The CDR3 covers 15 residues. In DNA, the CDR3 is TGCGCCAGCAGCAAGACAGTTGGGAACGTTCAGCCCCAGCATTTT. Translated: CASSKTVGNVQPQHF.

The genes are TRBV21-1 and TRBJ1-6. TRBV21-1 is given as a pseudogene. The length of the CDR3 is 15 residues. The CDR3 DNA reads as TGTGCCAGCAGCGAGGGACGGGAGGATAATTCACCCCTCCACTTT. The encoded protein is CASSEGREDNSPLHF.

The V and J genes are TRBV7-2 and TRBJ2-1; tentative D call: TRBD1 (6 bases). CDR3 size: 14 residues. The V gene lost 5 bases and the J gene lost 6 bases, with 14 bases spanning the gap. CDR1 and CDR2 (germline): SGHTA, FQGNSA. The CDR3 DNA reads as TGTGCCAGCAGCCCCACAGGGTTGGGCAATGAGCAGTTCTTC. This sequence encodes CASSPTGLGNEQFF.

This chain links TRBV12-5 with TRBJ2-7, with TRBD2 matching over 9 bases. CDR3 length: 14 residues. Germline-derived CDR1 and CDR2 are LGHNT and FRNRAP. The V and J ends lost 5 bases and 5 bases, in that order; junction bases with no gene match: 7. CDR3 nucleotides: TGTGCTAGTGGTAGTAGCGGGAGAAGTCACGAGCAGTACTTC. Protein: CASGSSGRSHEQYF.

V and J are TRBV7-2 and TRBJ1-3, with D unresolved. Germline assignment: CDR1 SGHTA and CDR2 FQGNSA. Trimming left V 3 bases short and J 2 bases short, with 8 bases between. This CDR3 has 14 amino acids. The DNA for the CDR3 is TGTGCCAGCAGCTTTCAGGAGGCTGGAAACACCATATATTTT. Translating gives CASSFQEAGNTIYF.

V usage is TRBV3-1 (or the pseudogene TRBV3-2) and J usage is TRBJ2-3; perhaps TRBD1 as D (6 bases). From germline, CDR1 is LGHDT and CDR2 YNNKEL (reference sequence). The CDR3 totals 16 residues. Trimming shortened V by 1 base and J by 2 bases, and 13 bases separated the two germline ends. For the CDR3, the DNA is TGTGCCAGCAGCCAAGCGCTCGGACAGAACACAGATACGCAGTATTTT. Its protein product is CASSQALGQNTDTQYF.